Listed here are 23 T cell receptor beta chains from one sample, sequenced in a study of T cells in localized non-small cell lung cancer. Clones were read by immunoSEQ multiplex PCR, and TCRdb kept only the in-frame ones, dropping some. The sample carries roughly 2,900 clones, around 20% recorded once. The sample consisted of lung tumor tissue, taken before any cancer treatment. Every receptor here comes from a female donor over 55 with stage I lung adenocarcinoma.

This clone was counted only a few times. The rearrangement uses TRBV28 and TRBJ1-1; no clear D. CDR1 and CDR2 from the germline V gene are MDHEN and SYDVKM. The CDR3 sequence is 14 residues long. V shed 5 bases and J shed 5 bases, with 15 bases lying between them. DNA for the CDR3: TGTGCCAGCAGTGGAGAGGGAAGACAAACTGAAGCTTTCTTT. This sequence encodes CASSGEGRQTEAFF.

The V and J genes are TRBV6-8 and TRBJ2-1; perhaps TRBD2 as D (5 bases). Trimming pared 5 bases from V and 6 bases from J, leaving 17 bases between. Germline lookup yields CDR1 MNHGY and CDR2 SAAAGT. The CDR3 has 15 residues. This chain's CDR3 is CASSEGHNRPNEQFF. CDR3 sequence (DNA): TGTGCCAGCAGTGAGGGCCACAACCGCCCCAATGAGCAGTTCTTC.

V gene TRBV25-1 combines with J gene TRBJ2-3; a possible D gene is TRBD2 (6 bases). The CDR3 is 14 amino acids. Trimming took off 4 bases at V and 5 bases at J, with 13 bases between the two ends. Per the germline V gene, CDR1 is MGHDK and CDR2 is SYGVNS. Here the CDR3 DNA reads TGTGCCAGCAGTGTGGGGGGTCGCGGAGATACGCAGTATTTT. It specifies CASSVGGRGDTQYF.

This chain uses TRBV6-8 with TRBJ1-6; D may be TRBD1 (5 bases). The CDR3 contains 16 residues. CDR1 and CDR2 from the germline V gene are MNHGY and SAAAGT. The V and J ends lost 6 bases and 4 bases respectively, with 16 bases between them. The CDR3 region has the DNA TGTGCCAGCAGGGCAAATAGAGGGGCTTATAATTCACCCCTCCACTTT. It yields the protein CASRANRGAYNSPLHF.

This clone qualifies as medium-sized. The rearrangement links TRBV11-3 to TRBJ2-5; no reliable D call. From germline, CDR1 is SGHNT and CDR2 YENEEA. V shed 3 bases and J shed 6 bases, with 14 bases lying between them. The CDR3 contains 14 residues. The DNA for the CDR3 is TGTGCCAGCAGCTTGCCTTCCGGTGGGAAGACCCAGTACTTC. It encodes CASSLPSGGKTQYF.

Comment on this clone: Other nucleotide sequences from this sample produce the same CDR3. The J gene is TRBJ2-5, the V gene TRBV28; D perhaps matches TRBD1 (5 bases). CDR3 size: 14 residues. V was trimmed by 2 bases and J by 5 bases, leaving 12 bases between them. Germline CDR1 reads MDHEN; CDR2 reads SYDVKM. In DNA, the CDR3 is TGTGCCAGCAGTTTAGGGGCCCGTCGGGAGACCCAGTACTTC. Protein: CASSLGARRETQYF.

This clone was seen only once. The genes are TRBV10-2 and TRBJ2-7, with TRBD1 matching 8 bases. The V segment lost 5 bases and the J segment 7 bases; nucleotides outside the gene matches: 7. The CDR3 extends over 13 amino acids. Germline CDR1 is WSHSY and CDR2 is SAAADI. This chain's CDR3 is CASSKGQAVEQYF. Written as DNA, the CDR3 is TGCGCCAGCAGTAAGGGACAGGCCGTGGAGCAGTACTTC.

This clone showed up just a few times. The V gene is TRBV18, the J gene TRBJ1-4, with TRBD1 as a possible D gene (5 bases). Trimming pared 3 bases from V and 7 bases from J, leaving 12 bases between. There are 14 residues in the CDR3. Germline V gene sequence: CDR1 KGHSH, CDR2 LQKENI. This chain's CDR3 is CASSPGGASEKLFF. The CDR3 region has the DNA TGTGCCAGCTCACCTGGTGGGGCCTCTGAAAAACTGTTTTTT.

This clone is judged medium-sized (0.01 to 0.1%). V is TRBV11-3 and J is TRBJ2-1, with 10 bases identical to TRBD2. The V gene's germline CDR1 is SGHNT and CDR2 YENEEA. The V segment lost 5 bases and the J segment 4 bases; nucleotides outside the gene matches: 5. The CDR3 has 15 amino acids. CDR3 nucleotide sequence: TGTGCCAGCAGCCCTAGCGGGAGAGAGTACAATGAGCAGTTCTTC. Protein sequence: CASSPSGREYNEQFF.

Relative to its sample, this clone is medium-sized. CDR3 sequence: CASSFELQGANTGELFF. CDR3 bases: TGTGCCAGCAGCTTCGAATTACAGGGAGCGAACACCGGGGAGCTGTTTTTT. The genes are TRBV11-3 and TRBJ2-2; D might be TRBD1 (6 bases). V was trimmed by 3 bases and J by 0 bases, leaving 14 bases between them. CDR3 length equals 17 residues. Looked up from germline, CDR1 is SGHNT and CDR2 is YENEEA.

This chain joins TRBV11-3 and TRBJ2-1; D gene unclear. Germline lookup yields CDR1 SGHNT and CDR2 YENEEA. The V end was cut by 2 bases, the J end by 0 bases, with 14 bases between. The CDR3 totals 17 residues. In DNA form, the CDR3 reads TGTGCCAGCAGCTTAAATCTCCGGCAGAGCTCCTACAATGAGCAGTTCTTC. As protein: CASSLNLRQSSYNEQFF.

This rearrangement joins TRBV19 to TRBJ1-4, with D unclear. The CDR3 length is 12 residues. Trimming stripped 5 bases from V and 8 bases from J, with 9 bases between. Germline CDR1 and CDR2: LNHDA and SQIVND (reference sequence). The CDR3 coding sequence is TGTGCCAGTAGTCCTCGCCAGGAAAAACTGTTTTTT. The encoded protein is CASSPRQEKLFF. Complete variable domain (other parts from reference TRBV19 and TRBJ1-4): DGGITQSPKYLFRKEGQNVTLSCEQNLNHDAMYWYRQDPGQGLRLIYYSQIVNDFQKGDIAEGYSVSREKKESFPLTVTSAQKNPTAFYLCASSPRQEKLFFGSGTQLSVL.

By sample fraction, this clone is medium-sized. V gene TRBV11-3 combines with J gene TRBJ2-1, with 8 bases that match TRBD1. V shed 2 bases, J shed 6 bases, and the junction held 6 bases outside the gene matches. The CDR3 covers 15 residues. CDR1 SGHNT and CDR2 YENEEA come from the germline V gene. CDR3 protein: CASSLLGQVGNEQFF. The CDR3, as DNA: TGTGCCAGCAGCTTACTGGGACAGGTTGGCAATGAGCAGTTCTTC. Based on the CDR3 plus reference TRBV11-3 and TRBJ2-1, the full variable domain is EAGVVQSPRYKIIEKKQPVAFWCNPISGHNTLYWYLQNLGQGPELLIRYENEEAVDDSQLPKDRFSAERLKGVDSTLKIQPAELGDSAVYLCASSLLGQVGNEQFFGPGTRLTVL.

The V call is TRBV6-8, the J call TRBJ2-2; no firm D call. The CDR3 runs 13 residues. Trimming took 5 bases from V and 3 from J, leaving 7 bases between them. Germline CDR1 and CDR2: MNHGY and SAAAGT. This CDR3 is CASSPWDTGELFF. CDR3 in DNA: TGTGCCAGCAGTCCATGGGACACCGGGGAGCTGTTTTTT.

This clone was detected only a few times. The chain uses TRBV6-8 and TRBJ2-6; unclear D gene. The V end lost 6 bases, the J end lost 0 bases, and 9 bases lay between the germline ends. The germline V gene encodes CDR1 MNHGY and CDR2 SAAAGT. The CDR3 consists of 15 residues. The CDR3 DNA reads as TGTGCCAGCAGGCTAGACAACTCTGGGGCCAACGTCCTGACTTTC. Its translation: CASRLDNSGANVLTF.

The V gene is TRBV5-1, the J gene TRBJ2-3; TRBD1 matches at 7 bases. The germline CDR1 and CDR2 sequences are SGHRS and YFSETQ. V trimming: 4 bases; J trimming: 1 base; junction bases outside the gene matches: 3. CDR3 length: 14 amino acids. The CDR3 protein is CASSQQGRTDTQYF. CDR3 bases: TGCGCCAGCAGCCAACAGGGGCGCACAGATACGCAGTATTTT.

The genes are TRBV30 and TRBJ2-7; D may match TRBD1 or TRBD2 (5 bases each). This CDR3 has 13 amino acids. Per germline, CDR1 GTSNPN and CDR2 SVGIG (reference sequence). Trimming shortened V by 1 base and J by 2 bases, and 9 bases separated the two germline ends. This chain's CDR3 is CAWSAGTPYEQYF. The CDR3, as DNA: TGTGCCTGGAGTGCCGGGACCCCCTACGAGCAGTACTTC.

This clone is medium-sized. This CDR3 is CAISESTVGLAGYTDTQYF. CDR3 bases read: TGTGCCATCAGTGAGTCGACGGTAGGACTAGCGGGGTACACAGATACGCAGTAT. The chain joins TRBV10-3 to TRBJ2-3; 12 bases agree with TRBD2. The sequenced fragment ends 1 residue before the CDR3 boundary, so the rest is inferred from the germline J gene. V dropped 0 bases and J dropped 2; count of bases not matched to a gene: 9. This CDR3 comprises 19 residues. Germline CDR1 reads ENHRY; CDR2 reads SYGVKD.

This clone came up a few times. This chain uses TRBV11-3 with TRBJ2-5; D is ambiguous. In germline, CDR1 is SGHNT, CDR2 YENEEA. This CDR3 is built from 14 residues. Between the trimmed V and J ends, which lost 2 bases and 2 bases, there was a span of 9 bases. In DNA, the CDR3 is TGTGCCAGCAGCTTAAGTCGGTCACAAGAGACCCAGTACTTC. Translation: CASSLSRSQETQYF.

This clone was counted between two and nine times. The chain has TRBV7-2 and TRBJ1-3; D gene unclear. V was shortened by 2 bases and J by 9 bases, with 11 bases between the two germline ends. Looked up from germline, CDR1 is SGHTA and CDR2 is FQGNSA. The CDR3 has 13 residues. CDR3 bases: TGTGCCAGCAGCTTAAGTGGGGATACCACCATATATTTT. This encodes CASSLSGDTTIYF.

This clone showed up just a few times. The J gene is TRBJ1-1, the V gene TRBV28; D call uncertain. Germline V lookup: CDR1 MDHEN, CDR2 SYDVKM. CDR3 size: 15 residues. V lost 6 bases to trimming and J lost 4 bases, with 18 bases between them. The CDR3 bases are TGTGCCAGCAGCCTCTCTCAGGTTGGGTCCACTGAAGCTTTCTTT. Translated, it gives CASSLSQVGSTEAFF.

There are a few counts of this clone. The chain couples TRBV6-8 to TRBJ1-1, with 10 positions matching TRBD1. This CDR3 contains 12 residues. Trimming took 5 bases from V and 10 from J; bases not matched to a gene: 4. Germline loops: CDR1 MNHGY, CDR2 SAAAGT. CDR3 sequence reads: CASSPGTGAAFF. CDR3 sequence (DNA): TGTGCCAGCAGTCCCGGGACAGGGGCAGCTTTCTTT.

V usage is TRBV28 and J usage is TRBJ1-2; no definite D call. V was cut by 4 bases and J by 2 bases, with 8 bases left in between. The CDR3 is made up of 13 amino acids. The germline V gene has CDR1 MDHEN and CDR2 SYDVKM. The CDR3 reads CASSSPPNYGYTF. The CDR3 DNA sequence: TGTGCCAGCAGTTCCCCTCCCAACTATGGCTACACCTTC.